Following are 32 T cell receptor beta chains from one sample sequenced in a study of blood T cell repertoires in COVID-19. Using immunoSEQ multiplex PCR, the repertoire was profiled, and TCRdb retains in-frame clones only, with some absent. This sample has around 200,000 clones, with around nine tenths found just once. Sequenced: PBMCs or T cells enriched from blood (not recorded which). Receptors were obtained from a woman aged 18-29 years who had recovered from COVID-19.

The V call is TRBV28, the J call TRBJ1-2; D uncertain. The CDR3 is 13 residues long. CDR1 is MDHEN, CDR2 SYDVKM, per germline. Trimming stripped 8 bases from V and 0 bases from J, with 10 bases between. The CDR3, as DNA: TGTGCCAGCTCCTCCGCAGCTAACTATGGCTACACCTTC. Translation gives CASSSAANYGYTF.

This clone has only one observation. The chain employs TRBV5-1 and TRBJ2-3; D might be TRBD1 (5 bases). Trimming pared 0 bases from V and 2 bases from J, leaving 10 bases between. The length of the CDR3 is 15 residues. The germline gives CDR1 SGHRS, CDR2 YFSETQ. The CDR3 coding sequence is TGCGCCAGCAGCTTGGCAGGGCGGTACACAGATACGCAGTATTTT. Amino acid sequence: CASSLAGRYTDTQYF.

This rearrangement joins TRBV7-9 to TRBJ1-2; 9 positions agree with TRBD1. CDR1 SEHNR and CDR2 FQNEAQ come from the germline V gene (reference sequence). This CDR3 has 11 residues. V lost 8 bases, J lost 8 bases, and 3 bases stayed unmatched. CDR3 DNA sequence: TGTGCCAGCGGACAGGGGACCGGCTACACCTTC. Protein product: CASGQGTGYTF.

V usage is TRBV11-2 and J usage is TRBJ2-1, with 9 bases identical to TRBD2. The CDR3 runs 16 residues. Germline CDR1 and CDR2: SGHAT and FQNNGV. Unmatched junction bases numbered 11, after V lost 5 bases and J lost 6 bases. CDR3: CASSLVGGLASNEQFF. In DNA form, the CDR3 reads TGTGCCAGCAGCCTCGTCGGGGGACTAGCATCCAATGAGCAGTTCTTC.

V is TRBV21-1 and J is TRBJ1-2; the table's D gene call, TRBD1, was not cross checked with the DNA. TRBV21-1 is reported as a pseudogene. There are 13 residues in the CDR3. CDR3 region: CASSKSQGYGYTF. The CDR3 DNA reads TGTGCCAGCAGCAAATCTCAGGGGTATGGCTACACCTTC.

This clone was detected once. The rearrangement uses TRBV11-3 and TRBJ2-7, with TRBD1 identical over 9 bases. The CDR3 totals 14 residues. With V trimmed by 3 bases and J by 5 bases, 5 bases remained unmatched. Germline values: CDR1 SGHNT, CDR2 YENEEA. The CDR3 DNA follows: TGTGCCAGCAGCTTTCGAGGACAGGGGAACGAGCAGTACTTC. Protein: CASSFRGQGNEQYF.

The chain has TRBV30 and TRBJ2-2; 9 nucleotides line up with TRBD2. The CDR3 runs to 15 residues. Per germline, CDR1 GTSNPN and CDR2 SVGIG (reference sequence). J was trimmed by 7 bases and V by 4 bases; bases with no gene match: 10. The CDR3 reads CAWKGREGRFGELFF. The CDR3 coding sequence is TGTGCCTGGAAGGGGCGGGAGGGCCGTTTCGGGGAGCTGTTTTTT.

V gene TRBV7-3 combines with J gene TRBJ2-3; 9 bases fit TRBD2. Trimming removed 5 bases from V and 5 bases from J; junction bases left unmatched: 8. The germline V gene encodes CDR1 SGHTA and CDR2 FQGTGA. The CDR3 is made up of 15 amino acids. CDR3 amino acids: CASSPAGLALDTQYF. CDR3 coding DNA: TGTGCCAGCAGCCCCGCCGGACTAGCGTTAGATACGCAGTATTTT.

The rearrangement uses TRBV4-1 and TRBJ1-5; no definite D call. Germline CDR1 is MGHRA and CDR2 is YSYEKL. The CDR3 loop spans 16 amino acids. V dropped 1 base and J dropped 0 bases, with 10 bases sitting between them. This CDR3 is CASSQVHQVSNQPQHF. For the CDR3, the DNA is TGCGCCAGCAGCCAAGTTCATCAGGTTAGCAATCAGCCCCAGCATTTT.

This clone has only one observation. This chain joins TRBV5-6 and TRBJ2-1, with 7 bases fitting TRBD2. The CDR3 is made up of 11 amino acids. In germline, CDR1 is SGHDT, CDR2 YYEEEE. Unmatched junction bases numbered 4, after V lost 2 bases and J lost 14 bases. CDR3 amino acids: CASSFGLEKFF. In DNA, the CDR3 is TGTGCCAGCAGCTTTGGACTAGAGAAGTTCTTC. Full variable domain (rest looked up from reference TRBV5-6 and TRBJ2-1): DAGVTQSPTHLIKTRGQQVTLRCSPKSGHDTVSWYQQALGQGPQFIFQYYEEEERQRGNFPDRFSGHQFPNYSSELNVNALLLGDSALYLCASSFGLEKFFGPGTRLTVL.

The gene calls are TRBV20-1 and TRBJ2-1; the D is unclear. This CDR3 has 11 amino acids. V dropped 5 bases and J dropped 4 bases, with 6 bases sitting between them. The germline V gene encodes CDR1 DFQATT and CDR2 SNEGSKA (reference sequence). DNA for the CDR3: TGCAGTGCTTCCCTGTACAATGAGCAGTTCTTC. Translated, it gives CSASLYNEQFF.

J is TRBJ2-4 and V is TRBV27, with 12 bases identical to TRBD1. Trimming cost V 3 bases and J 0 bases; bases outside gene matches: 3. The CDR3 has 17 amino acids. The germline V gene has CDR1 MNHEY and CDR2 SMNVEV (reference sequence). The CDR3 region is CASSLGQGALAKNIQYF. The CDR3 coding sequence is TGTGCCAGCAGTTTGGGACAGGGGGCCCTAGCCAAAAACATTCAGTACTTC.

This chain uses TRBV27 with TRBJ1-5; D gene unclear. The V end was cut by 5 bases, the J end by 0 bases, with 14 bases between. This CDR3 comprises 16 residues. CDR1 and CDR2 from the germline V gene are MNHEY and SMNVEV (reference sequence). The CDR3 nucleotides read TGTGCCAGCAGTCCAGGAGGGTTTTTTAGCAATCAGCCCCAGCATTTT. Amino acids: CASSPGGFFSNQPQHF.

The rearrangement joins TRBV28 to TRBJ2-5, with TRBD2 identical over 8 bases. The length of the CDR3 is 17 residues. V lost 6 bases, J lost 4 bases, and 16 bases stayed unmatched. Per the germline V gene, CDR1 is MDHEN and CDR2 is SYDVKM. The CDR3 DNA reads TGTGCCAGCAGCTCTCTCTTTAGCGGGACCATGGGAGAGACCCAGTACTTC. Protein sequence: CASSSLFSGTMGETQYF. The full variable domain, completed using reference TRBV28 and TRBJ2-5, is DVKVTQSSRYLVKRTGEKVFLECVQDMDHENMFWYRQDPGLGLRLIYFSYDVKMKEKGDIPEGYSVSREKKERFSLILESASTNQTSMYLCASSSLFSGTMGETQYFGPGTRLLVL.

The V gene is TRBV27, the J gene TRBJ1-6; 11 bases align to TRBD1. This CDR3 spans 16 amino acids. CDR1 is MNHEY, CDR2 SMNVEV, per germline (reference sequence). Germline trimming cut 10 bases from V and 3 bases from J; bases unmatched to any gene: 8. CDR3 DNA: TGTGCCACTGGACAGGGGGCGGTATTCTATAATTCACCCCTCCACTTT. Translating it yields CATGQGAVFYNSPLHF.

The chain is built from TRBV7-2 and TRBJ2-5; no firm D call. Deletions cut 0 bases from V and 0 bases from J, with 2 bases between. This CDR3 region has 13 residues. CDR1 SGHTA and CDR2 FQGNSA come from the germline V gene. The CDR3 sequence is CASSLANQETQYF. CDR3 sequence (DNA): TGTGCCAGCAGCTTAGCCAACCAAGAGACCCAGTACTTC.

The chain links TRBV7-2 to TRBJ2-7, with D possibly being TRBD1 (6 bases). V dropped 2 bases and J dropped 7 bases, with 18 bases sitting between them. Germline CDR1 reads SGHTA; CDR2 reads FQGNSA. The CDR3 spans 15 residues. The CDR3 region has the DNA TGTGCCAGCAGCTTACTGATCCGGGACAAAAGGGAGCAGTACTTC. Translated, it gives CASSLLIRDKREQYF.

The chain joins TRBV28 to TRBJ1-2; 8 bases agree with TRBD1. Germline values: CDR1 MDHEN, CDR2 SYDVKM. The CDR3 is 12 amino acids. V was clipped by 11 bases and J by 4 bases; unmatched bases: 6. This CDR3 is CAAQQGGYGYTF. The CDR3 DNA reads TGTGCCGCCCAACAGGGGGGCTATGGCTACACCTTC.

The chain employs TRBV6-5 and TRBJ2-5; possibly TRBD2 for D (6 bases). This CDR3 is 14 amino acids long. Germline V lookup: CDR1 MNHEY, CDR2 SVGAGI. V lost 4 bases, J lost 5 bases, and 14 bases lay in between. In DNA form, the CDR3 reads TGTGCCAGCAGTTCAGTCCGGGACTGGGAGACCCAGTACTTC. Translated, it gives CASSSVRDWETQYF.

The chain carries TRBV3-1 (or the pseudogene TRBV3-2) and TRBJ2-1; TRBD2 might be the D (6 bases). Between the trimmed V and J ends, which lost 4 bases and 0 bases, there was a span of 13 bases. The CDR3 sequence is 16 residues long. CDR1 LGHDT and CDR2 YNNKEL come from the germline V gene (reference sequence). The CDR3 sequence is CASSPLQDYSYNEQFF. In nucleotides, the CDR3 is TGTGCCAGCAGCCCATTACAGGACTACTCCTACAATGAGCAGTTCTTC.

The chain is built from TRBV19 and TRBJ2-7; D remains unclear. CDR1 is LNHDA, CDR2 SQIVND, per germline (reference sequence). V was cut by 4 bases and J by 9 bases, with 10 bases left in between. This CDR3 is 11 amino acids long. CDR3 sequence (DNA): TGTGCCAGTAGTAACGGTCCGGGGCAGTACTTC. Amino acid sequence: CASSNGPGQYF.

The rearrangement uses TRBV4-1 and TRBJ2-7; TRBD2 matches at 7 bases. The CDR3 extends over 16 amino acids. Unmatched junction bases numbered 11, after V lost 0 bases and J lost 6 bases. Germline CDR1 MGHRA, CDR2 YSYEKL. CDR3 in amino acids: CASSQETGGFVVEQYF. As DNA, the CDR3 is TGCGCCAGCAGCCAAGAAACCGGGGGGTTCGTGGTCGAGCAGTACTTC.

With respect to this clone: Other DNA sequences in the same sample also yield this CDR3. CDR3 sequence: CASSQQGVTYEQYF. The DNA for the CDR3 is TGCGCCAGCAGTCAGCAGGGGGTTACCTACGAGCAGTACTTC. This chain links TRBV23-1 with TRBJ2-7, with 7 bases identical to TRBD1. TRBV23-1 has ORF status, its function being uncertain. The CDR3 has 14 residues. J lost 2 bases, V lost 3 bases, and 4 bases had no gene match.

The genes are TRBV15 and TRBJ2-7; 9 nucleotides line up with TRBD2. Per the germline V gene, CDR1 is LNHNV and CDR2 is YYDKDF (reference sequence). This CDR3 has 16 amino acids. The ends lost 1 base at V and 3 bases at J; junction bases unmatched: 7. The CDR3 coding sequence is TGTGCCACCAGCAGAGCACCGACTAGCGGATACTACGAGCAGTACTTC. This codes for CATSRAPTSGYYEQYF. The full variable domain, with the rest looked up from reference TRBV15 and TRBJ2-7, is DAMVIQNPRYQVTQFGKPVTLSCSQTLNHNVMYWYQQKSSQAPKLLFHYYDKDFNNEADTPDNFQSRRPNTSFCFLDIRSPGLGDTAMYLCATSRAPTSGYYEQYFGPGTRLTVT.

The table lists this clone with a count of one. The CDR3 protein is CASSISYSSYEQYF. The CDR3 DNA reads TGTGCCAGTAGTATAAGCTACAGCTCCTACGAGCAGTACTTC. The gene calls are TRBV19 and TRBJ2-7; D is unresolved. The germline gives CDR1 LNHDA, CDR2 SQIVND (reference sequence). The CDR3 has 14 amino acids. The V and J ends lost 2 bases and 0 bases respectively, with 8 bases between them.

The chain links TRBV28 to TRBJ1-2; D gene uncertain. Trimming removed 7 bases from V and 0 bases from J, with 18 bases in between. The CDR3 loop spans 16 amino acids. CDR1 and CDR2 from the germline V gene are MDHEN and SYDVKM. The CDR3 is CASTPPGTLPNYGYTF. CDR3 DNA sequence: TGTGCCAGCACCCCCCCGGGTACCCTCCCTAACTATGGCTACACCTTC.

This chain connects TRBV3-1 (or the pseudogene TRBV3-2) to TRBJ2-7; D not certain. Trimming pared 1 base from V and 7 bases from J, leaving 17 bases between. This CDR3 contains 15 residues. The germline gives CDR1 LGHDT, CDR2 YNNKEL (reference sequence). The CDR3, as DNA: TGTGCCAGCAGCCAAGGCGGTCCGGAGTCTGGGGAGCAGTACTTC. It is translated as CASSQGGPESGEQYF.

The table lists this clone with a count of one. This chain uses TRBV3-1 (or the pseudogene TRBV3-2) with TRBJ2-1; maybe TRBD1 (6 bases). The CDR3 totals 16 residues. V lost 6 bases and J 6 bases, leaving 21 bases between the germline ends. Looked up from germline, CDR1 is LGHDT and CDR2 is YNNKEL (reference sequence). The CDR3: CASRQHQSGTSNEQFF. CDR3 bases: TGTGCCAGCAGACAACATCAATCCGGGACAAGCAATGAGCAGTTCTTC.

The V and J genes are TRBV14 and TRBJ2-1; no firm D call. V gave up 1 base and J gave up 8 bases, with 12 bases separating them. The CDR3 is 14 residues long. The germline V gene has CDR1 SGHDN and CDR2 FVKESK. Here the CDR3 reads CASSQVSRSHEQFF. CDR3 coding DNA: TGTGCCAGCAGCCAAGTTTCTCGGTCACATGAGCAGTTCTTC.

The J gene is TRBJ2-7, the V gene TRBV13; 8 nucleotides match TRBD2. Trimming at V came to 2 bases and at J to 2 bases, leaving 2 bases not matched to a gene. Germline lookup yields CDR1 PRHDT and CDR2 FYEKMQ (reference sequence). This CDR3 spans 14 amino acids. CDR3 sequence (DNA): TGTGCCAGCAGCTTAACTAGCGGAACCTACGAGCAGTACTTC. Amino acids: CASSLTSGTYEQYF.

The genes are TRBV6-5 and TRBJ1-2; TRBD1 is a possible D gene (5 bases). The V end lost 6 bases, the J end lost 4 bases, and 12 bases lay between the germline ends. Germline V gene sequence: CDR1 MNHEY, CDR2 SVGAGI. The CDR3 loop spans 13 amino acids. The DNA of the CDR3 is TGTGCCAGCAGCCCGGGGGGTTTCTATGGCTACACCTTC. As protein: CASSPGGFYGYTF.

This clone was detected only once. The chain combines TRBV29-1 with TRBJ2-7; no firm D call. CDR1 is SQVTM, CDR2 ANQGSEA, per germline. There are 11 residues in the CDR3. Trimming left V 5 bases short and J 7 bases short, with 12 bases between. CDR3 protein: CSVSELREQYF. The DNA for the CDR3 is TGCAGCGTTTCGGAGCTACGAGAGCAGTACTTC.